This entry features one TCR beta chain sequence. Its antigen is still unknown. Nothing much larger sits one base from this clone, and base qualities are not available. The source of the sample is a study of blood T cell repertoires in COVID-19 (TCRdb year 2020). Notes on the research overall: Samples covering the acute and convalescent phases of COVID-19 were provided by collaborators in the United States, Italy and Spain. The prospective study material was composed of cDNA or gDNA derived from T cells, B-cell-depleted T cells, or PBMCs. Deeply sampled blood TCRbeta repertoires from subjects exposed to, actively infected with, or recovered from COVID-19 were included in the dataset. The repertoires were made available in a free public database intended to serve as a resource for research on the immune response to SARS-CoV-2. The samples were drawn from two sources: the first 160 participants of the ongoing ImmuneRACE study, and 950 to 1,500 subjects contributed by 6 global collaborators. Sample metadata almost always included a de-identified subject ID, COVID-19 status, age in years and sex. Where available, HLA class I and class II types were obtained from metadata supplied by the sample provider rather than from assay-based typing.

What the authors observed across the whole study: How much clinical and demographic metadata was included differed by source and by participant, and the metadata was provided uncurated.

Participants in the prospective study were aged about 18 to 90 years, lived in some 24 United States geographic areas, and enrolled through a virtual design. In the prospective study, cohorts were assigned on the basis of participant-reported clinical history obtained from a screening survey and a study questionnaire. Recovered participants in ImmuneRACE Cohort 3 were defined as having two consecutive negative NP/OP PCR tests, clearance from a healthcare professional, or resolution of symptoms. In the prospective study, whole blood, serum and a nasopharyngeal or oropharyngeal swab were collected from each participant by mobile phlebotomists. Participants in the prospective study had the option to provide additional blood draws and questionnaires over an approximately 2-month period. Before DNA extraction, prospective study blood samples were shipped either frozen or at room temperature. TCRbeta CDR3 regions were amplified from genomic DNA by means of the immunoSEQ Assay, a bias-controlled multiplex PCR. On the study's bioinformatics: The number of nucleated cells in each sample was estimated from the amplification of reference gene primers within the assay. Sequence reads were collapsed and filtered to measure the absolute abundance of every unique TCRbeta CDR3 rearrangement. For each sample, productive Simpson clonality was calculated as the square root of Simpson's diversity index across productive rearrangements. TCRdb mirrors the immuneACCESS table, restricted to in-frame sequences. Some clones are absent from its copies; in checked studies, under half trace to an unresolved V gene, and the reason for the others is unknown. V, J and clone size were drawn from that table, and D and trimming were deduced from the DNA. Recorded for this sample are about 380,000 clones; about 89% of them occurred a single time. Approximately 1.3% of the sample is taken by the ten largest.

CDR1 and CDR2 are read off the germline V gene as SGHRS and YFSETQ. At the junction V is shortened by 4 bases and J by 5 bases; bases outside the gene matches: 5. Taken from cysteine to phenylalanine, the CDR3 has 15 residues. The only DNA kept is the CDR3, 45 bases in frame from the first base. The sequence was collected from a man between 25 and 39 years old who had recovered from COVID-19. The sequenced sample was PBMCs or T cells enriched from blood (not recorded which). The chain employs TRBV5-1 and TRBJ2-5; TRBD2 agrees with 13 junctional bases. The DNA is TGCGCCAGCAGCGGGGGGACTAGCGGGGATGAGACCCAGTACTTC. Translated, it gives CASSGGTSGDETQYF.